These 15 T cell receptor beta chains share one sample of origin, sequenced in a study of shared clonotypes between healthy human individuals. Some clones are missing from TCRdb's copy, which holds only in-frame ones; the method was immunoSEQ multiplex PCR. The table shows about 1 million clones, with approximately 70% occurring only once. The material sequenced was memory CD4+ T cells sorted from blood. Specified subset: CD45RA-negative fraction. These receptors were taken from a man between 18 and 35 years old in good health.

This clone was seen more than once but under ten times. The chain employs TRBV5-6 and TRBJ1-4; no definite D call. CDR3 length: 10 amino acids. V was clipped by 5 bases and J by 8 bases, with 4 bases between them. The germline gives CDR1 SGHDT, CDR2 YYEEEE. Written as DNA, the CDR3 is TGTGCCAGCAGTATGGAAAAACTGTTTTTT. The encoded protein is CASSMEKLFF.

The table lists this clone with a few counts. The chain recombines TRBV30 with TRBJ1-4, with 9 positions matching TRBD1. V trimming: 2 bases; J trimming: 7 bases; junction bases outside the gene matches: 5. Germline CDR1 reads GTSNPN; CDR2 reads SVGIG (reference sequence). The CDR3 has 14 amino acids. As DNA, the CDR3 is TGTGCCTGGAGTCTGGGACAGGGCGTTGAAAAACTGTTTTTT. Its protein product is CAWSLGQGVEKLFF.

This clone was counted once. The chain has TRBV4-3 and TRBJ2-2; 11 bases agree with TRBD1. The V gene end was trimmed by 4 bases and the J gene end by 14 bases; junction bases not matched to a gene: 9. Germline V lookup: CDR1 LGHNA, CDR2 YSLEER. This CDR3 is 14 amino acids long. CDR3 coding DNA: TGCGCCAGCAGCCCCCGGACAGGGGGCTCGAGCCTGTTTTTT. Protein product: CASSPRTGGSSLFF.

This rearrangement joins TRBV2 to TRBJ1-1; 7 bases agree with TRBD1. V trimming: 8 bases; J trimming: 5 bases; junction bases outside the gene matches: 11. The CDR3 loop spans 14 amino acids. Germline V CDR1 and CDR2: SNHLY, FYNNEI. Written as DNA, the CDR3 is TGTGCCAGCGGGAGGGACAGTTTAGGGACTGAAGCTTTCTTT. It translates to CASGRDSLGTEAFF.

CDR3 amino acids: CASGRDRDYTF. As DNA, the CDR3 is TGTGCCAGCGGACGAGACAGGGACTACACCTTC. The V call is TRBV2, the J call TRBJ1-2, with 7 bases lining up with TRBD1. The CDR3 totals 11 residues. CDR1 is SNHLY and CDR2 is FYNNEI in the germline V gene. V was pared by 8 bases and J by 10 bases, with 7 bases of the junction left unmatched.

CDR3 sequence: CAIRRGEPGELFF. CDR3 DNA: TGTGCCATCAGGAGGGGGGAGCCCGGGGAGCTGTTTTTT. The chain joins TRBV10-3 to TRBJ2-2; D is possibly TRBD1 or TRBD2 (6 bases each). The length of the CDR3 is 13 residues. Germline V gives CDR1 ENHRY, CDR2 SYGVKD. The V gene lost 6 bases and the J gene lost 6 bases, with 11 bases spanning the gap.

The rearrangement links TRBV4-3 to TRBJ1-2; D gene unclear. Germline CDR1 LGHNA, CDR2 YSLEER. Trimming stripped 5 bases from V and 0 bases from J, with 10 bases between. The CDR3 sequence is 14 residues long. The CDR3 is CASSSRLANYGYTF. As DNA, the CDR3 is TGCGCCAGCAGCAGCCGTCTTGCTAACTATGGCTACACCTTC.

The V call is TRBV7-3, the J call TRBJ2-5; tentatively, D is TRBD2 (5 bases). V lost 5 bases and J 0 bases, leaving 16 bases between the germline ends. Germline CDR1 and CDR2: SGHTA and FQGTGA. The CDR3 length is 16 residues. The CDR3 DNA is TGTGCCAGCAGCCCAACGGGAACTAGTCACCAAGAGACCCAGTACTTC. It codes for CASSPTGTSHQETQYF.

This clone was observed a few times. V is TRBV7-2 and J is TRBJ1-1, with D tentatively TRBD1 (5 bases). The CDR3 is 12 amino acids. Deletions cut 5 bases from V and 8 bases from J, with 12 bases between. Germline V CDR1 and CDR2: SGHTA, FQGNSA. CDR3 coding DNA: TGTGCCAGCAGCCCTCATCGGGGGGAAGCTTTCTTT. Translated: CASSPHRGEAFF. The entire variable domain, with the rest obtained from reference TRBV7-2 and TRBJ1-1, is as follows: GAGVSQSPSNKVTEKGKDVELRCDPISGHTALYWYRQSLGQGLEFLIYFQGNSAPDKSGLPSDRFSAERTGGSVSTLTIQRTQQEDSAVYLCASSPHRGEAFFGQGTRLTVV.

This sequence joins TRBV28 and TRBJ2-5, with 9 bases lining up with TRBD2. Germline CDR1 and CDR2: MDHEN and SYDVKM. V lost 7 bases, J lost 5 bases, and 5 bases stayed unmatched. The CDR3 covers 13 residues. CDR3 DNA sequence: TGTGCCAGCACCATAGCGGGAGTTGAGACCCAGTACTTC. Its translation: CASTIAGVETQYF.

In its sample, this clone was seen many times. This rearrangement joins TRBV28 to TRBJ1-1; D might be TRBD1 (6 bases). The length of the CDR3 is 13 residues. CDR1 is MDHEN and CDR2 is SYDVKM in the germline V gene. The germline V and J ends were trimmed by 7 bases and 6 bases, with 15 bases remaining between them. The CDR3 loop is CASKHMTGAEAFF. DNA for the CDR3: TGTGCCAGCAAACACATGACAGGCGCTGAAGCTTTCTTT.

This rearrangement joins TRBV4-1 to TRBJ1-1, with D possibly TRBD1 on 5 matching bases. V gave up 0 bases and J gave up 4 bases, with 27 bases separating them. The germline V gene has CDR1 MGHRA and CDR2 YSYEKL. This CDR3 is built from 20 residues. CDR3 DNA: TGCGCCAGCAGCCAAGAGGATATAGTGGCAGGGCTGTTTCTTGCCACTGAAGCTTTCTTT. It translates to CASSQEDIVAGLFLATEAFF.

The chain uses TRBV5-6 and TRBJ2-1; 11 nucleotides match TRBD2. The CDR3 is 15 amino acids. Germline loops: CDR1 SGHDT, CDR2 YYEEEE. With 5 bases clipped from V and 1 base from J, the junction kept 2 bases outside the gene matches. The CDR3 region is CASSPSGRSYNEQFF. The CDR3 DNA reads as TGTGCCAGCAGTCCTAGCGGGAGGTCCTACAATGAGCAGTTCTTC.

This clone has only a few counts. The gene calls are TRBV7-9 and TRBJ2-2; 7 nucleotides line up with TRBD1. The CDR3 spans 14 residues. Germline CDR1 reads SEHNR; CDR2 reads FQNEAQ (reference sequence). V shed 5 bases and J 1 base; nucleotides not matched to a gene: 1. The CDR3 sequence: CASSRDRNTGELFF. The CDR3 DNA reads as TGTGCCAGCAGCCGGGACAGGAACACCGGGGAGCTGTTTTTT.

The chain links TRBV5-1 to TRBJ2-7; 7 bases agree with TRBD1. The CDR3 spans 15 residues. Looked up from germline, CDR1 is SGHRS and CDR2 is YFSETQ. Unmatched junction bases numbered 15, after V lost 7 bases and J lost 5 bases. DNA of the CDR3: TGCGCCAGCTCCGCTATCGGTCAGGGGGTCAACGAGCAGTACTTC. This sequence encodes CASSAIGQGVNEQYF.